What follows describes a single T cell receptor (beta chain). The antigen is undetermined. Both 60 Vbeta primers and 13 Jbeta primers went into the PCR. Original methodology: Roughly 80 million unique TCR beta chains, roughly 11 million of them shared, were counted by a later analysis. Clones were read by immunoSEQ multiplex PCR, and TCRdb kept only the in-frame ones, dropping some. That table is the source of V, J and clone size, and D and trimming were worked out from the DNA. The repertoire includes approximately 37,000 clones, 82% of them detected once, and under 12% sits in the top ten. Between the trimmed V and J ends, which lost 5 bases and 0 bases, there was a span of 9 bases. CDR1 is MRHNA, CDR2 SNTAGT, per germline. The CDR3 is 14 residues long. This sample is part of a study of cytomegalovirus exposure and HLA in healthy donors. Findings and limits, study-wide: Presence/absence analyses rested on an assumption that sequencing depth was roughly uniform across donors. High sensitivity and specificity were reportedly achieved when the classifier diagnosed cytomegalovirus status.

The clonotype originates from a young woman in good health and CMV-seropositive. Sequencing was done on a sample of PBMCs. The gene calls are TRBV6-4 and TRBJ2-3, with no clear D. In DNA, the CDR3 is TGTGCCAGCAGTCCCGGTTCCAGCACAGATACGCAGTATTTT. It translates to CASSPGSSTDTQYF.